One and the same sample provided the 7 T cell receptor beta chains below, sequenced in a study of blood T cell repertoires in COVID-19. Here immunoSEQ multiplex PCR was the method, and the copy in TCRdb shows in-frame clones only, minus some. In the table there are a few hundred thousand clones, approximately 90% of which are singletons. Specimen: peripheral blood. Source of these receptors: a man aged 18 to 29 with active or convalescent COVID-19.

This clone was counted between two and nine times. The rearrangement joins TRBV9 to TRBJ1-2; TRBD1 might be the D (6 bases). The V end lost 3 bases, the J end lost 6 bases, and 12 bases lay between the germline ends. Germline-derived CDR1 and CDR2 are SGDLS and YYNGEE. The CDR3 contains 13 residues. For the CDR3, the DNA is TGTGCCAGCAGCGCCCAGAACAGGGATGGCTACACCTTC. Its protein product is CASSAQNRDGYTF.

The V and J genes are TRBV5-1 and TRBJ1-1; TRBD1 is a possible D gene (6 bases). The CDR3 contains 14 residues. Between the trimmed V and J ends, which lost 4 bases and 4 bases, there was a span of 14 bases. Germline CDR1 SGHRS, CDR2 YFSETQ. The CDR3 is CASSEQGVGTEAFF. The DNA of the CDR3 is TGCGCCAGCAGCGAACAGGGTGTCGGCACTGAAGCTTTCTTT.

This clone was observed once. J is TRBJ2-7 and V is TRBV10-3; D gene uncertain. Germline CDR1 and CDR2: ENHRY and SYGVKD. This CDR3 is 14 amino acids long. Trimming removed 6 bases at V and 2 bases at J, with 14 bases between. In nucleotides, the CDR3 is TGTGCCATCAGGAGGCGAGACGACGCCTACGAGCAGTACTTC. Translation: CAIRRRDDAYEQYF.

V usage is TRBV19 and J usage is TRBJ1-2, with TRBD1 matching over 9 bases. The CDR3 spans 15 residues. Germline CDR1 is LNHDA and CDR2 is SQIVND (reference sequence). The V and J ends lost 3 bases and 8 bases, in that order; junction bases with no gene match: 10. The CDR3 here is CASSIGGQGYEGYTF. Written as DNA, the CDR3 is TGTGCCAGTAGTATCGGAGGACAGGGGTATGAGGGCTACACCTTC.

The chain combines TRBV5-1 with TRBJ1-1; possibly TRBD1 for D (6 bases). Trimming removed 2 bases at V and 1 base at J, with 9 bases between. Per the germline V gene, CDR1 is SGHRS and CDR2 is YFSETQ. The CDR3 has 14 amino acids. The CDR3, as DNA: TGCGCCAGCAGCTTAAGACAGGCGAACACTGAAGCTTTCTTT. It specifies CASSLRQANTEAFF.

The genes are TRBV28 and TRBJ2-5; 7 bases map to TRBD2. V was clipped by 0 bases and J by 7 bases; unmatched bases: 17. Germline CDR1 MDHEN, CDR2 SYDVKM. The CDR3 contains 18 residues. The CDR3 sequence is CASSLWLSSGTLPGTQYF. The CDR3 coding sequence is TGTGCCAGCAGTTTATGGTTGTCGAGCGGGACGCTCCCAGGGACCCAGTACTTC. Looking up the rest from reference TRBV28 and TRBJ2-5 gives the full variable domain: DVKVTQSSRYLVKRTGEKVFLECVQDMDHENMFWYRQDPGLGLRLIYFSYDVKMKEKGDIPEGYSVSREKKERFSLILESASTNQTSMYLCASSLWLSSGTLPGTQYFGPGTRLLVL.

This clone was found a few times. The chain is built from TRBV4-1 and TRBJ1-5; D is unresolved. Germline CDR1 MGHRA, CDR2 YSYEKL. V dropped 3 bases and J dropped 0 bases, with 12 bases sitting between them. CDR3 length: 16 amino acids. CDR3 region: CASSHGGTYSNQPQHF. CDR3 nucleotides: TGCGCCAGCAGCCATGGTGGTACCTATAGCAATCAGCCCCAGCATTTT.